Below, 19 T cell receptor beta chains from the same sample are listed, as sequenced in a study of blood T cell repertoires in COVID-19. The data were produced by immunoSEQ multiplex PCR, yet TCRdb's version contains in-frame clones alone and is incomplete. This sample has about 46,000 clones, with 83% found just once. The sample comprised peripheral blood. The receptors originated from a woman aged 80 or older with acute or convalescent COVID-19.

The chain employs TRBV3-1 (or the pseudogene TRBV3-2) and TRBJ2-1, with 8 positions matching TRBD2. V was pared by 1 base and J by 4 bases, with 9 bases of the junction left unmatched. CDR3 length: 17 residues. Germline assignment: CDR1 LGHDT and CDR2 YNNKEL (reference sequence). Here the CDR3 DNA reads TGTGCCAGCAGCCAAGTTCTGGGCGGGGGGTGGTACAATGAGCAGTTCTTC. It encodes CASSQVLGGGWYNEQFF.

The chain has TRBV27 and TRBJ2-1; TRBD2 matches at 9 bases. Per the germline V gene, CDR1 is MNHEY and CDR2 is SMNVEV (reference sequence). Trimming removed 6 bases from V and 1 base from J; junction bases left unmatched: 7. The CDR3 contains 16 residues. The CDR3 DNA is TGTGCCAGCAGGGATATTAGCGGGGGATCCTACAATGAGCAGTTCTTC. Translation: CASRDISGGSYNEQFF.

The genes are TRBV19 and TRBJ1-1, with TRBD1 as a possible D gene (5 bases). The CDR3 covers 15 residues. V lost 1 base and J 2 bases, leaving 11 bases between the germline ends. The germline V gene encodes CDR1 LNHDA and CDR2 SQIVND (reference sequence). The CDR3 here is CASSIGRTINTEAFF. DNA of the CDR3: TGTGCCAGTAGTATAGGAAGGACAATAAACACTGAAGCTTTCTTT.

J is TRBJ1-1 and V is TRBV7-9; D may be TRBD1 (6 bases). Trimming left V 3 bases short and J 1 base short, with 15 bases between. The CDR3 sequence is 16 residues long. The V gene's germline CDR1 is SEHNR and CDR2 FQNEAQ (reference sequence). The CDR3 nucleotides read TGTGCCAGCAGCTTCGAGCCAGGGGCGGGGAACACTGAAGCTTTCTTT. Its translation: CASSFEPGAGNTEAFF.

The rearrangement links TRBV7-9 to TRBJ2-7; TRBD1 aligns across 9 bases. CDR3 length equals 13 residues. V was clipped by 7 bases and J by 2 bases; unmatched bases: 3. Germline lookup yields CDR1 SEHNR and CDR2 FQNEAQ (reference sequence). In DNA, the CDR3 is TGTGCCAGCATGGGACAGGGCCCCTACGAGCAGTACTTC. Translated, it gives CASMGQGPYEQYF.

This chain uses TRBV6-5 with TRBJ2-1; 7 bases fit TRBD1. This CDR3 spans 12 amino acids. Unmatched junction bases numbered 1, after V lost 5 bases and J lost 6 bases. Germline V gene data show CDR1 as MNHEY and CDR2 as SVGAGI. The CDR3 region has the DNA TGTGCCAGCAGTAGGGACAGCAATGAGCAGTTCTTC. This encodes CASSRDSNEQFF.

CDR3 region: CSVRQGPAEQYF. The CDR3 nucleotides are TGCAGCGTACGACAGGGTCCGGCTGAGCAGTACTTC. V usage is TRBV29-1 and J usage is TRBJ2-7; TRBD1 matches at 7 bases. V was clipped by 6 bases and J by 7 bases; unmatched bases: 9. CDR3 length equals 12 residues. Germline V gene sequence: CDR1 SQVTM, CDR2 ANQGSEA.

This chain uses TRBV4-2 with TRBJ1-4, with D unresolved. The CDR3 runs to 13 residues. V was pared by 0 bases and J by 8 bases, with 7 bases between. Germline CDR1 reads LGHNA; CDR2 reads YNFKEQ. The CDR3 DNA reads as TGTGCCAGCAGCCAAGATCTAAGCGAAAAACTGTTTTTT. Amino acids: CASSQDLSEKLFF.

This sequence joins TRBV5-6 and TRBJ2-5; the D gene is possibly TRBD2 (6 bases). This CDR3 is 14 amino acids long. CDR1 is SGHDT and CDR2 is YYEEEE in the germline V gene. Trimming left V 7 bases short and J 1 base short, with 14 bases between. The CDR3 is CASLLRGTQETQYF. The CDR3 nucleotides are TGTGCCAGCCTCCTGCGCGGGACCCAAGAGACCCAGTACTTC.

This rearrangement joins TRBV6-5 to TRBJ1-2, with D perhaps TRBD1 (6 bases). With 6 bases removed from V and 7 bases from J, the gap between germline ends came to 18 bases. In germline, CDR1 is MNHEY, CDR2 SVGAGI. The CDR3 is 14 residues long. The CDR3 protein is CASSNGRRGAGYTF. The CDR3 bases are TGTGCCAGCAGCAACGGCCGCAGGGGTGCTGGCTACACCTTC.

This clone was counted once. V usage is TRBV19 and J usage is TRBJ1-2, with a weak D call TRBD1 (6 bases). The germline V and J ends were trimmed by 4 bases and 6 bases, with 15 bases remaining between them. The germline gives CDR1 LNHDA, CDR2 SQIVND (reference sequence). The CDR3 has 14 residues. The CDR3 is CASSTLDRGDGYTF. The CDR3 coding sequence is TGTGCCAGTAGTACGCTGGACAGAGGGGATGGCTACACCTTC. Drawing the rest from reference TRBV19 and TRBJ1-2, the complete variable domain is DGGITQSPKYLFRKEGQNVTLSCEQNLNHDAMYWYRQDPGQGLRLIYYSQIVNDFQKGDIAEGYSVSREKKESFPLTVTSAQKNPTAFYLCASSTLDRGDGYTFGSGTRLTVV.

The genes are TRBV5-1 and TRBJ1-3; no clear D. The V and J ends lost 4 bases and 2 bases respectively, with 7 bases between them. Looked up from germline, CDR1 is SGHRS and CDR2 is YFSETQ. The CDR3 spans 13 residues. CDR3 in amino acids: CASSPQAGNTIYF. The CDR3, as DNA: TGCGCCAGCAGCCCGCAGGCTGGAAACACCATATATTTT. Full variable domain (missing parts from reference TRBV5-1 and TRBJ1-3): KAGVTQTPRYLIKTRGQQVTLSCSPISGHRSVSWYQQTPGQGLQFLFEYFSETQRNKGNFPGRFSGRQFSNSRSEMNVSTLELGDSALYLCASSPQAGNTIYFGEGSWLTVV.

The V gene is TRBV25-1, the J gene TRBJ2-5, with TRBD2 identical over 7 bases. J was trimmed by 2 bases and V by 2 bases; bases with no gene match: 5. The CDR3 runs to 15 residues. CDR1 and CDR2 from the germline V gene are MGHDK and SYGVNS. The CDR3 spells CASSEGLADQETQYF. CDR3 sequence (DNA): TGTGCCAGCAGTGAAGGGCTAGCGGATCAAGAGACCCAGTACTTC.

This chain joins TRBV18 and TRBJ2-5; a possible D gene is TRBD2 (6 bases). Germline V gives CDR1 KGHSH, CDR2 LQKENI. V lost 3 bases, J lost 0 bases, and 14 bases lay in between. This CDR3 spans 16 amino acids. Here the CDR3 DNA reads TGTGCCAGCTCACCGGTCGGTGGGGGGTACCAAGAGACCCAGTACTTC. Translation: CASSPVGGGYQETQYF.

This rearrangement joins TRBV10-2 to TRBJ1-1; D may be TRBD1 (6 bases). Germline CDR1 reads WSHSY; CDR2 reads SAAADI. The length of the CDR3 is 13 residues. Trimming took off 6 bases at V and 5 bases at J, with 13 bases between the two ends. The CDR3 bases are TGCGCCAGCAGCCCAAGGGGGGGAACTGAAGCTTTCTTT. This gives the protein CASSPRGGTEAFF.

This clone was found once. The chain has TRBV7-9 and TRBJ1-6, with 8 nucleotides matching TRBD1. Germline V gives CDR1 SEHNR, CDR2 FQNEAQ (reference sequence). CDR3 length equals 16 residues. The V and J ends lost 5 bases and 7 bases, in that order; junction bases with no gene match: 10. DNA of the CDR3: TGTGCCAGCAGCACCTACGGACAGGGAACAAATTCACCCCTCCACTTT. Translation gives CASSTYGQGTNSPLHF.

The sample holds a few counts of this clone. CDR3 region: CASSEVGDTGELFF. CDR3 DNA: TGTGCCAGCAGTGAAGTCGGGGACACCGGGGAGCTGTTTTTT. This chain joins TRBV6-1 and TRBJ2-2; D perhaps matches TRBD2 (5 bases). This CDR3 is built from 14 residues. The V end lost 1 base, the J end lost 3 bases, and 6 bases lay between the germline ends. Germline lookup yields CDR1 MNHNS and CDR2 SASEGT.

The V call is TRBV9, the J call TRBJ2-3, with unresolved D. The CDR3 extends over 15 amino acids. Germline V gives CDR1 SGDLS, CDR2 YYNGEE. V dropped 0 bases and J dropped 0 bases, with 8 bases sitting between them. In DNA form, the CDR3 reads TGTGCCAGCAGCGTAGCTCCCTCTAGCACAGATACGCAGTATTTT. This gives the protein CASSVAPSSTDTQYF.

This clone was seen just once. The V gene is TRBV19, the J gene TRBJ2-1; possibly TRBD1 for D (6 bases). Germline values: CDR1 LNHDA, CDR2 SQIVND (reference sequence). Trimming took off 10 bases at V and 12 bases at J, with 19 bases between the two ends. The CDR3 has 12 residues. The CDR3 region has the DNA TGTGCCACCTCCCGTGGGGGCACGCGGCAGTTCTTC. This sequence encodes CATSRGGTRQFF.